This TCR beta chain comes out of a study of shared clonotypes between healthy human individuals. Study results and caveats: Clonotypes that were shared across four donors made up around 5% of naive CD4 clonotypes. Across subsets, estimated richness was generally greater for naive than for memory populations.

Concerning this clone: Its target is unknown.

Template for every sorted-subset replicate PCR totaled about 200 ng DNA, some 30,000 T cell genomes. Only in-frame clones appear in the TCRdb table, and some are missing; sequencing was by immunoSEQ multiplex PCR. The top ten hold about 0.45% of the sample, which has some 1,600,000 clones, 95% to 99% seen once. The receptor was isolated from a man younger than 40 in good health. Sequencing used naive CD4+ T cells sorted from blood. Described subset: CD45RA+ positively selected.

DNA of the CDR3: TGTGCCAGCAGCTTAGCCAGGAGCAATCAGCCCCAGCATTTT. Protein sequence: CASSLARSNQPQHF. The V gene is TRBV7-2, the J gene TRBJ1-5; D is unclear. Trimming took off 0 bases at V and 1 base at J, with 4 bases between the two ends. The CDR3 is 14 amino acids. Germline lookup yields CDR1 SGHTA and CDR2 FQGNSA.